What follows are 4 T cell receptor beta chains derived from one specimen sequenced in a study of cytomegalovirus exposure and HLA in healthy donors. In the PCR, 60 Vbeta and 13 Jbeta primers were used. This table comes from immunoSEQ multiplex PCR, and its TCRdb copy is limited to in-frame clones, with some not included. Of some 120,000 clones detected, approximately 75% appear once; the ten largest clones hold more than 2.5%. The sample taken for sequencing was PBMCs. The receptors were gathered from a woman aged 45-60 years in good health and CMV-seronegative.

The genes are TRBV7-2 and TRBJ1-1, with D possibly TRBD1 on 6 matching bases. Germline V gene lookup returns CDR1 SGHTA and CDR2 FQGNSA. Trimming removed 1 base from V and 1 base from J, with 7 bases in between. This CDR3 is built from 14 residues. The chain's CDR3 is CTSSLVGQNTEAFF. The CDR3 nucleotides are TGTACCAGCAGCTTAGTGGGACAGAACACTGAAGCTTTCTTT.

A few counts support this clone. The chain couples TRBV7-9 to TRBJ2-5, with D maybe TRBD1 (6 bases). V lost 5 bases to trimming and J lost 2 bases, with 12 bases between them. This CDR3 has 14 amino acids. The V gene's germline CDR1 is SEHNR and CDR2 FQNEAQ (reference sequence). Written as DNA, the CDR3 is TGTGCCAGCAGCCCCGGGACACCACAAGAGACCCAGTACTTC. It translates to CASSPGTPQETQYF.

The rearrangement joins TRBV7-2 to TRBJ1-3; 7 bases match TRBD1. The CDR3 spans 15 residues. CDR1 and CDR2 from the germline V gene are SGHTA and FQGNSA. The V gene end was trimmed by 3 bases and the J gene end by 0 bases; junction bases not matched to a gene: 2. The CDR3 sequence: CASSLGQSSGNTIYF. CDR3 DNA sequence: TGTGCCAGCAGCTTGGGACAGTCCTCTGGAAACACCATATATTTT.

The rearrangement links TRBV19 to TRBJ1-4; no definite D call. The germline CDR1 and CDR2 sequences are LNHDA and SQIVND (reference sequence). V was clipped by 3 bases and J by 5 bases, with 7 bases between them. The CDR3 consists of 13 residues. The DNA of the CDR3 is TGTGCCAGTAGTATCGAGGCAAATGAAAAACTGTTTTTT. As protein: CASSIEANEKLFF.